This T cell receptor (beta chain) was observed in a study of cytomegalovirus exposure and HLA in healthy donors. Study overall: Most genotyped donors, over 70% of 398, had Caucasian-associated genetic ancestry.

The study's findings and limits: Confirmation was obtained in vitro that a few CMV-associated chains are specific for CMV antigens. A cluster of highly shared sequence variants was likely a sequencing artifact.

CDR1 and CDR2 (germline): SGHAT, FQNNGV. This CDR3 region has 14 residues. V lost 5 bases and J lost 4, with 11 bases in between. This clone appeared a few times. Its antigen is unknown. The PCR had 60 Vbeta and 13 Jbeta primers. Profiled with immunoSEQ multiplex PCR; TCRdb holds only in-frame clones, not every one. The sample lists approximately 150,000 clones, less than 80% occurring once. V usage is TRBV11-2 and J usage is TRBJ1-4, with D uncertain. Sequenced input: PBMCs. This receptor was taken from a man in his forties in good health and CMV-seronegative. Written as DNA, the CDR3 is TGTGCCAGCAGCCTCGGGGTATTTAATGAAAAACTGTTTTTT. Translating gives CASSLGVFNEKLFF.